The 27 T cell receptor beta chains presented below share a single source sample, sequenced in a study of shared clonotypes between healthy human individuals. This table comes from immunoSEQ multiplex PCR, and its TCRdb copy is limited to in-frame clones, with some not included. Altogether around 700,000 clones are present, about three quarters being singletons, with the ten largest covering under 2%. The source material was memory CD4+ T cells sorted from blood. Subset indicated: CD45RA-negative fraction. These receptors originate from a woman between 25 and 40 years old in good health.

This clone has a single count. V usage is TRBV25-1 and J usage is TRBJ1-2; the D gene is possibly TRBD1 (6 bases). The CDR3 is 15 amino acids. Deletions cut 6 bases from V and 4 bases from J, with 18 bases between. Germline assignment: CDR1 MGHDK and CDR2 SYGVNS. The CDR3: CASSAERGGPYGYTF. The CDR3 DNA sequence: TGTGCCAGCAGCGCCGAGAGAGGGGGACCCTATGGCTACACCTTC.

This clone was detected once. The same CDR3 also results from other DNA sequences found in this sample. This chain uses TRBV5-1 with TRBJ1-3; 7 bases agree with TRBD1. Germline-derived CDR1 and CDR2 are SGHRS and YFSETQ. V was clipped by 4 bases and J by 3 bases; unmatched bases: 4. This CDR3 is 14 amino acids long. CDR3: CASSGGTDGNTIYF. The CDR3 coding sequence is TGCGCCAGCAGCGGCGGGACAGATGGAAACACCATATATTTT.

This clone came up once. The chain is built from TRBV7-2 and TRBJ2-2, with D possibly matching TRBD2 (5 bases). The germline V gene encodes CDR1 SGHTA and CDR2 FQGNSA. The ends were cut back, 2 bases at V and 3 bases at J, with 10 bases in the middle. CDR3 length equals 15 residues. CDR3 sequence reads: CASSLRIGDTGELFF. The CDR3 DNA follows: TGTGCCAGCAGCTTAAGAATCGGGGACACCGGGGAGCTGTTTTTT.

V is TRBV2 and J is TRBJ2-5; D is uncertain. The CDR3 has 13 amino acids. The V end was cut by 5 bases, the J end by 0 bases, with 7 bases between. Germline CDR1 reads SNHLY; CDR2 reads FYNNEI. This CDR3 is CASSMPHQETQYF. CDR3 bases: TGTGCCAGCAGTATGCCCCACCAAGAGACCCAGTACTTC.

The chain recombines TRBV2 with TRBJ2-7, with D possibly matching TRBD2 (5 bases). Trimming removed 4 bases at V and 6 bases at J, with 10 bases between. Germline loops: CDR1 SNHLY, CDR2 FYNNEI. The CDR3 extends over 12 amino acids. CDR3 nucleotide sequence: TGTGCCAGCAGTGTCCTAGCTTTCGAGCAGTACTTC. It yields the protein CASSVLAFEQYF.

The genes are TRBV29-1 and TRBJ2-5; D is uncertain. In germline, CDR1 is SQVTM, CDR2 ANQGSEA. Trimming took 4 bases from V and 4 from J, leaving 10 bases between them. The CDR3 runs 12 residues. The CDR3, as DNA: TGCAGCGTTGTAAGGGATTCAGAGACCCAGTACTTC. It specifies CSVVRDSETQYF. Complete variable domain (other parts from reference TRBV29-1 and TRBJ2-5): SAVISQKPSRDICQRGTSLTIQCQVDSQVTMMFWYRQQPGQSLTLIATANQGSEATYESGFVIDKFPISRPNLTFSTLTVSNMSPEDSSIYLCSVVRDSETQYFGPGTRLLVL.

The chain's CDR3 is CSGVLEGEGLVFDQFF. Written as DNA, the CDR3 is TGCAGCGGGGTGCTGGAGGGGGAGGGCCTGGTATTTGACCAGTTCTTC. The V gene is TRBV29-1, the J gene TRBJ2-1; D may be TRBD2 (7 bases). Germline CDR1 is SQVTM and CDR2 is ANQGSEA. The CDR3 is 16 residues long. Trimming took 7 bases from V and 13 from J, leaving 32 bases between them.

This chain joins TRBV6-1 and TRBJ1-1; 7 bases fit TRBD1. V lost 6 bases, J lost 4 bases, and 8 bases stayed unmatched. The CDR3 is 14 amino acids. Germline V gives CDR1 MNHNS, CDR2 SASEGT. CDR3 coding DNA: TGTGCCAGCAGCAAGACAGGGCTGGGCACTGAAGCTTTCTTT. Amino acid sequence: CASSKTGLGTEAFF.

This rearrangement joins TRBV2 to TRBJ2-3; D gene ambiguous. The CDR3 spans 13 residues. The ends were cut back, 4 bases at V and 8 bases at J, with 13 bases in the middle. Germline V gene lookup returns CDR1 SNHLY and CDR2 FYNNEI. In DNA, the CDR3 is TGTGCCAGCAGTGTTGCTGACCCAGGTACGCAGTATTTT. Its protein product is CASSVADPGTQYF.

The chain uses TRBV18 and TRBJ2-7, with TRBD2 matching over 11 bases. This CDR3 comprises 20 residues. J gave up 5 bases and V 5 bases, and 23 bases lay outside the gene matches. CDR1 is KGHSH, CDR2 LQKENI, per germline. CDR3 protein: CASSERGLAGGPFASNEQYF. DNA for the CDR3: TGTGCCAGCTCAGAACGCGGCCTAGCGGGAGGCCCGTTTGCTTCAAACGAGCAGTACTTC.

The V call is TRBV7-2, the J call TRBJ2-3; D ambiguous. Germline loops: CDR1 SGHTA, CDR2 FQGNSA. Trimming stripped 0 bases from V and 2 bases from J, with 6 bases between. The CDR3 length is 14 residues. CDR3 DNA: TGTGCCAGCAGCTTAGCGATCAACACAGATACGCAGTATTTT. Its protein is CASSLAINTDTQYF.

As regards this clone: Other nucleotide sequences in the sample specify the same CDR3. This chain joins TRBV6-1 and TRBJ2-3; D call uncertain. The CDR3 length is 12 residues. The V gene lost 4 bases and the J gene lost 3 bases, with 5 bases spanning the gap. The germline gives CDR1 MNHNS, CDR2 SASEGT. The CDR3 bases are TGTGCCAGCAGTGGGTCAACAGATACGCAGTATTTT. Protein: CASSGSTDTQYF.

The V and J genes are TRBV9 and TRBJ2-5; D unclear. This CDR3 has 13 amino acids. CDR1 and CDR2 (germline): SGDLS, YYNGEE. V gave up 0 bases and J gave up 5 bases, with 8 bases separating them. As DNA, the CDR3 is TGTGCCAGCAGCGTAGGAGGCGAGGAGACCCAGTACTTC. Translated, it gives CASSVGGEETQYF.

Comment on this clone: This same CDR3 is encoded by further DNA sequences in the sample. The chain uses TRBV5-1 and TRBJ1-2, with D unresolved. Germline CDR1 is SGHRS and CDR2 is YFSETQ. The CDR3 runs 13 residues. V lost 4 bases, J lost 2 bases, and 9 bases lay in between. CDR3 sequence (DNA): TGCGCCAGCAGCCTGGACGGCAACTATGGCTACACCTTC. It specifies CASSLDGNYGYTF.

This chain links TRBV18 with TRBJ1-4; 7 bases are a match to TRBD1. J lost 4 bases, V lost 5 bases, and 4 bases had no gene match. This CDR3 region has 14 residues. CDR1 is KGHSH and CDR2 is LQKENI in the germline V gene. CDR3 region: CASSEDRFNEKLFF. CDR3 bases: TGTGCCAGCTCAGAGGACAGGTTTAATGAAAAACTGTTTTTT.

The rearrangement uses TRBV21-1 and TRBJ2-7; no check of the table's D call, TRBD2, against the DNA was made. TRBV21-1 is flagged as a pseudogene. CDR3 length equals 15 residues. The CDR3 sequence: CALKREGTPTYEQYF. The CDR3 nucleotides read TGTGCCCTCAAAAGAGAGGGAACTCCGACCTACGAGCAGTACTTC.

A single count supports this clone. The chain combines TRBV2 with TRBJ2-2, with 13 bases lining up with TRBD2. The V segment lost 7 bases and the J segment 5 bases; nucleotides outside the gene matches: 7. In germline, CDR1 is SNHLY, CDR2 FYNNEI. The CDR3 covers 16 residues. The CDR3 DNA sequence: TGTGCCAGCACTCCGAGGGGACTAGCGGGAACCGGGGAGCTGTTTTTT. Translation: CASTPRGLAGTGELFF. The entire variable domain, with the rest obtained from reference TRBV2 and TRBJ2-2, is as follows: EPEVTQTPSHQVTQMGQEVILRCVPISNHLYFYWYRQILGQKVEFLVSFYNNEISEKSEIFDDQFSVERPDGSNFTLKIRSTKLEDSAMYFCASTPRGLAGTGELFFGEGSRLTVL.

The V and J genes are TRBV4-1 and TRBJ2-2; 7 nucleotides line up with TRBD1. The germline V gene has CDR1 MGHRA and CDR2 YSYEKL. V dropped 0 bases and J dropped 5; count of bases not matched to a gene: 6. This CDR3 is built from 16 residues. The CDR3 loop is CASSQESSRGTGELFF. The DNA for the CDR3 is TGCGCCAGCAGCCAAGAGTCTAGCAGGGGGACCGGGGAGCTGTTTTTT.

This clone was found a few times. The chain has TRBV5-1 and TRBJ2-3; D is tentatively TRBD1 or TRBD2 (5 bases each). Per germline, CDR1 SGHRS and CDR2 YFSETQ. Deletions cut 2 bases from V and 5 bases from J, with 15 bases between. The CDR3 totals 15 residues. The CDR3: CASSFGTDGEDTQYF. The DNA for the CDR3 is TGCGCCAGCAGCTTCGGGACGGATGGGGAAGATACGCAGTATTTT.

DNA of the CDR3: TGTGCCAGCAGCTTGGATACCGGCGGGAATCAGCCCCAGCATTTT. This codes for CASSLDTGGNQPQHF. The J gene is TRBJ1-5, the V gene TRBV5-5, with D unclear. The V end lost 0 bases, the J end lost 4 bases, and 11 bases lay between the germline ends. Germline V gene lookup returns CDR1 SGHKS and CDR2 YYEKEE (reference sequence). The CDR3 runs 15 residues.

This chain connects TRBV19 to TRBJ2-4, with D perhaps TRBD2 (6 bases). Germline V gene lookup returns CDR1 LNHDA and CDR2 SQIVND (reference sequence). The CDR3 has 17 residues. Trimming took 0 bases from V and 4 from J, leaving 16 bases between them. CDR3 sequence reads: CASSIDPGRFPKNIQYF. In DNA form, the CDR3 reads TGTGCCAGTAGTATAGATCCAGGGAGGTTCCCTAAAAACATTCAGTACTTC. The variable domain in full, with the rest retrieved from reference TRBV19 and TRBJ2-4, is DGGITQSPKYLFRKEGQNVTLSCEQNLNHDAMYWYRQDPGQGLRLIYYSQIVNDFQKGDIAEGYSVSREKKESFPLTVTSAQKNPTAFYLCASSIDPGRFPKNIQYFGAGTRLSVL.

This chain uses TRBV6-1 with TRBJ1-2; tentative D call: TRBD1 (6 bases). The CDR3 sequence is 15 residues long. In germline, CDR1 is MNHNS, CDR2 SASEGT. Trimming left V 6 bases short and J 4 bases short, with 18 bases between. For the CDR3, the DNA is TGTGCCAGCAGAAACACAGGGCGGGGGGCCTATGGCTACACCTTC. Translated: CASRNTGRGAYGYTF.

This chain uses TRBV28 with TRBJ1-5; 7 nucleotides match TRBD1. Trimming took 6 bases from V and 1 from J; bases not matched to a gene: 18. Germline CDR1 is MDHEN and CDR2 is SYDVKM. CDR3 length: 19 amino acids. The CDR3 sequence: CASSTGRDSITFSNQPQHF. DNA for the CDR3: TGTGCCAGCAGCACCGGGCGGGACAGCATAACCTTCAGCAATCAGCCCCAGCATTTT.

This clone was seen a few times. The chain recombines TRBV28 with TRBJ1-1; no reliable D call. The CDR3 contains 15 residues. V dropped 3 bases and J dropped 0 bases, with 11 bases sitting between them. From germline, CDR1 is MDHEN and CDR2 SYDVKM. CDR3 coding DNA: TGTGCCAGCAGTTTGTATGGAGCTTTGAACACTGAAGCTTTCTTT. It is translated as CASSLYGALNTEAFF.

The chain couples TRBV9 to TRBJ1-2, with 9 positions matching TRBD1. The CDR3 spans 14 residues. Germline values: CDR1 SGDLS, CDR2 YYNGEE. Trimming at V came to 4 bases and at J to 7 bases, leaving 8 bases not matched to a gene. The CDR3 coding sequence is TGTGCCAGCAGCCCCGGGACAGGGAGTCTTGGCTACACCTTC. Translated: CASSPGTGSLGYTF.

V is TRBV13 and J is TRBJ2-3; D is uncertain. This CDR3 region has 17 residues. The V end was cut by 3 bases, the J end by 1 base, with 17 bases between. Germline V gives CDR1 PRHDT, CDR2 FYEKMQ (reference sequence). The CDR3 here is CASSFSWKPRGTDTQYF. The DNA for the CDR3 is TGTGCCAGCAGCTTTTCGTGGAAACCAAGGGGCACAGATACGCAGTATTTT.

The chain combines TRBV6-1 with TRBJ2-1, with D maybe TRBD1 (5 bases). The CDR3 covers 15 residues. Germline CDR1 MNHNS, CDR2 SASEGT. Between the trimmed V and J ends, which lost 2 bases and 8 bases, there was a span of 16 bases. The CDR3 region has the DNA TGTGCCAGCAGTGAAAGCCTAGGGGCAATCGATGAGCAGTTCTTC. This sequence encodes CASSESLGAIDEQFF.